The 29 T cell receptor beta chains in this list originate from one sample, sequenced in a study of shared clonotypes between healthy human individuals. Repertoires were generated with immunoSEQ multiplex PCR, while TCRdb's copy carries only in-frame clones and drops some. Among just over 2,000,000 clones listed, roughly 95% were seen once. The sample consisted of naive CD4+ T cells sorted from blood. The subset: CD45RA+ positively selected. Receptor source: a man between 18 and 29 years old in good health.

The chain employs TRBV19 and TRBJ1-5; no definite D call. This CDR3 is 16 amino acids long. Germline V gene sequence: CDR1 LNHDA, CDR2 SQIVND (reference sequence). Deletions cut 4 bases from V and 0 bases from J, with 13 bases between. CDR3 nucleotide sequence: TGTGCCAGTAGTACCGGCGGTAGCTATAGCAATCAGCCCCAGCATTTT. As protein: CASSTGGSYSNQPQHF.

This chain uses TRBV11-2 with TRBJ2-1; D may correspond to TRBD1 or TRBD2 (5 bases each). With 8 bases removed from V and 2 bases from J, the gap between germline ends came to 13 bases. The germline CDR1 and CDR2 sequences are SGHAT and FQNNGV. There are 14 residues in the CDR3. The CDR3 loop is CASGPWGTYNEQFF. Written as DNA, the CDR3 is TGTGCCAGCGGGCCATGGGGGACCTACAATGAGCAGTTCTTC.

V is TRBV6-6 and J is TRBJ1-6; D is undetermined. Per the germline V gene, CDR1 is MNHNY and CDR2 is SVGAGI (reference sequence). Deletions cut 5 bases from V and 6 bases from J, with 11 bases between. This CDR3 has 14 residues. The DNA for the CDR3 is TGTGCCAGCAGTCAGGCCGCGGGTAATTCACCCCTCCACTTT. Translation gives CASSQAAGNSPLHF.

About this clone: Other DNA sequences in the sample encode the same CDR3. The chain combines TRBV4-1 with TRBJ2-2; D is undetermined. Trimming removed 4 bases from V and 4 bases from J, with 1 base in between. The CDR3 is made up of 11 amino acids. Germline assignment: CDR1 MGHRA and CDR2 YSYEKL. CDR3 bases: TGCGCCAGCAGCCGCACCGGGGAGCTGTTTTTT. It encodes CASSRTGELFF.

CDR3 amino acids: CASSRGLGQPQHF. CDR3 nucleotides: TGTGCCAGCAGCCGGGGTTTGGGTCAGCCCCAGCATTTT. The chain combines TRBV27 with TRBJ1-5, with D unclear. Germline loops: CDR1 MNHEY, CDR2 SMNVEV (reference sequence). V lost 6 bases, J lost 6 bases, and 12 bases lay in between. The CDR3 sequence is 13 residues long.

CDR3 sequence reads: CASSLVSGAGAYEQYF. CDR3 sequence (DNA): TGTGCCAGCAGCTTAGTATCTGGGGCAGGGGCCTACGAGCAGTACTTC. The chain joins TRBV7-2 to TRBJ2-7; perhaps TRBD1 as D (6 bases). Trimming cost V 1 base and J 2 bases, with 15 bases left between them. Germline V gene lookup returns CDR1 SGHTA and CDR2 FQGNSA. The CDR3 sequence is 16 residues long.

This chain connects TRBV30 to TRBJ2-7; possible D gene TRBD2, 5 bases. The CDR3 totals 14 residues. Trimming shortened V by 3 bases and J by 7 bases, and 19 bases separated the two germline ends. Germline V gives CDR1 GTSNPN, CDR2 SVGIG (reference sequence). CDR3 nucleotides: TGTGCCTGGAGCCCCCGGACTTGGGTGGTGGAGCAGTACTTC. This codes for CAWSPRTWVVEQYF. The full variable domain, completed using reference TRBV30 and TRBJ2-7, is SQTIHQWPATLVQPVGSPLSLECTVEGTSNPNLYWYRQAAGRGLQLLFYSVGIGQISSEVPQNLSASRPQDRQFILSSKKLLLSDSGFYLCAWSPRTWVVEQYFGPGTRLTVT.

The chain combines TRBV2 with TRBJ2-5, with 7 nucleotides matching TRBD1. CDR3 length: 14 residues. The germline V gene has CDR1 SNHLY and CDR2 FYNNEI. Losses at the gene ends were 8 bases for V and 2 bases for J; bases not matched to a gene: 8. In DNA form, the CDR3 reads TGTGCCAGCTGGTCCCCCAGGGGGCAAGAGACCCAGTACTTC. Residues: CASWSPRGQETQYF.

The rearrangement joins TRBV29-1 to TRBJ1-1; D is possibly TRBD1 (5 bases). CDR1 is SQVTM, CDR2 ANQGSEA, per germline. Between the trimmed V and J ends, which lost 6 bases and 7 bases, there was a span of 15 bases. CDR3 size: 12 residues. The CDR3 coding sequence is TGCAGCGTGAGCCTTTGGGGCCTTGAAGCTTTCTTT. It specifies CSVSLWGLEAFF.

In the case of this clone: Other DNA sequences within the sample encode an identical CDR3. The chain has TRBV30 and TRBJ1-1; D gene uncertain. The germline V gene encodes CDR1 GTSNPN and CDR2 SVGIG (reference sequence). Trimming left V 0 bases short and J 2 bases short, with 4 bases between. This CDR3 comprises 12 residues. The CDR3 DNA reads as TGTGCCTGGAGTGTACCTAACACTGAAGCTTTCTTT. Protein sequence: CAWSVPNTEAFF.

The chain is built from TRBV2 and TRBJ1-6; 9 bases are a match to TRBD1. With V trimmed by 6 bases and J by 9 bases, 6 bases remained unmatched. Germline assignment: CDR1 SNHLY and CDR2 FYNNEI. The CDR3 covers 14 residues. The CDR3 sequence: CASSRDRDGSPLHF. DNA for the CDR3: TGTGCCAGCAGCCGGGACAGGGACGGTTCACCCCTCCACTTT.

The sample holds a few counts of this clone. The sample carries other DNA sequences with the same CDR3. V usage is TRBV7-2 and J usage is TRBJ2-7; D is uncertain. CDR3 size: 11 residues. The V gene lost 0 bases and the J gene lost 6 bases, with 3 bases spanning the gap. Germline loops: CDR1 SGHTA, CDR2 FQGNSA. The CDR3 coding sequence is TGTGCCAGCAGCTTAGCTCTCGAGCAGTACTTC. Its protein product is CASSLALEQYF.

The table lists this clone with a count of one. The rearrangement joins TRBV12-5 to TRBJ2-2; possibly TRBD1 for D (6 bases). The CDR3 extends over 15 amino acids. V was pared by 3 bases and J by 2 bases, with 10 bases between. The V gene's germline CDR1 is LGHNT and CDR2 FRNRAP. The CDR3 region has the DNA TGTGCTAGTGGTTTTGGCAGGGGTAACACCGGGGAGCTGTTTTTT. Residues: CASGFGRGNTGELFF.

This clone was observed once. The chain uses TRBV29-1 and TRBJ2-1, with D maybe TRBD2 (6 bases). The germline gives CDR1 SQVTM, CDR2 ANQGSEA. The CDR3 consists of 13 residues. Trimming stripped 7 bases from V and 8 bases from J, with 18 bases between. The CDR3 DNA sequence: TGCAGCGGTTATAGCGGAGTTTCGTATGAGCAGTTCTTC. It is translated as CSGYSGVSYEQFF.

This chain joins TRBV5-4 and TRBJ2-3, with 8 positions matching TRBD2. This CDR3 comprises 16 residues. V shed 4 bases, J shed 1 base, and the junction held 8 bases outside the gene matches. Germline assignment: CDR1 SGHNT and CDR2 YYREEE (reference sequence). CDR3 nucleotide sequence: TGTGCCAGCAGCCGCCTGGTTAGCGGGGGCACAGATACGCAGTATTTT. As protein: CASSRLVSGGTDTQYF.

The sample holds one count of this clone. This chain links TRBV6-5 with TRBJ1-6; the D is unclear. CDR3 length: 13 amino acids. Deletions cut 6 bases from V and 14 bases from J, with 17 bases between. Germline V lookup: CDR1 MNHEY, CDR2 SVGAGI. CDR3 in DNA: TGTGCCAGCAGATCCCCCTCGGAGTCCACCCTCCACTTT. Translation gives CASRSPSESTLHF.

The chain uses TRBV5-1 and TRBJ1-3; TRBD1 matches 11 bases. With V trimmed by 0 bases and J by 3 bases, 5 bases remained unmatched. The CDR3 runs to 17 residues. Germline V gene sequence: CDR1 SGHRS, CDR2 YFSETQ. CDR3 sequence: CASSLDSGTGGGNTIYF. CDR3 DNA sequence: TGCGCCAGCAGCTTGGACTCCGGGACAGGGGGTGGAAACACCATATATTTT.

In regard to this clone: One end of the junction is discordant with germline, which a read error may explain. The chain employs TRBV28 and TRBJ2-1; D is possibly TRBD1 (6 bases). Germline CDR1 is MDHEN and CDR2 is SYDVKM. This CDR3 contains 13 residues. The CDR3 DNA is TGTGCCAGCAGTTTATGGCGGACAGATCTTAAGGTCTTC. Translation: CASSLWRTDLKVF. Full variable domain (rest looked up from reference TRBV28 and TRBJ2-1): DVKVTQSSRYLVKRTGEKVFLECVQDMDHENMFWYRQDPGLGLRLIYFSYDVKMKEKGDIPEGYSVSREKKERFSLILESASTNQTSMYLCASSLWRTDLKVFGPGTRLTVL.

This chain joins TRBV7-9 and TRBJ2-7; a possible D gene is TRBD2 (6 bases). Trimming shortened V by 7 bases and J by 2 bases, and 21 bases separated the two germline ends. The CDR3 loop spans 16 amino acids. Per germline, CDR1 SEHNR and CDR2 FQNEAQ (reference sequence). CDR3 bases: TGTGCCAGCAAAGACGTCCATGCGGGGCAGCCCTACGAGCAGTACTTC. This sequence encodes CASKDVHAGQPYEQYF.

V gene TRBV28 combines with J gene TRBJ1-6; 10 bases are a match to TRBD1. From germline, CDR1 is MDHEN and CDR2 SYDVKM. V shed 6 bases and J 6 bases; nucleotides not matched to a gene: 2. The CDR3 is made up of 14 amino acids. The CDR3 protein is CASSDRGLNSPLHF. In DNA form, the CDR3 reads TGTGCCAGCAGCGACAGGGGGCTTAATTCACCCCTCCACTTT.

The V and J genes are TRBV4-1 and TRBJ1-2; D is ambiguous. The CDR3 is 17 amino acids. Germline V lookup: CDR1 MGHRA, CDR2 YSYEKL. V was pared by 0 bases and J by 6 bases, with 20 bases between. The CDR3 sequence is CASSQDSTGALWNGYTF. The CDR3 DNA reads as TGCGCCAGCAGCCAAGATTCAACCGGCGCGTTGTGGAATGGCTACACCTTC.

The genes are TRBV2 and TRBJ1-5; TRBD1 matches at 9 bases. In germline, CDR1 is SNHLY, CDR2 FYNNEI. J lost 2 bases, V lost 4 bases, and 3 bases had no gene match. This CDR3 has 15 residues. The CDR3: CASSVDRGGNQPQHF. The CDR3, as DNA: TGTGCCAGCAGTGTGGACAGGGGAGGCAATCAGCCCCAGCATTTT.

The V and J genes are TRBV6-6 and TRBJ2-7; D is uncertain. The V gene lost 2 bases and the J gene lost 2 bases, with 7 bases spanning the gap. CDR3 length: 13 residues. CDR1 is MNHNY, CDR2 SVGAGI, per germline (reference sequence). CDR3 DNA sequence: TGTGCCAGCAGTTACGGGGTTGCCTACGAGCAGTACTTC. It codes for CASSYGVAYEQYF.

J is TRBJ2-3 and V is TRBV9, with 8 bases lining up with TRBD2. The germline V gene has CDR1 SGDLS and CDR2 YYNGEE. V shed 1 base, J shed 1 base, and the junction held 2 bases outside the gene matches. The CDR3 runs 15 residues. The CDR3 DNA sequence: TGTGCCAGCAGCGTACAAGCGGGGGGCACAGATACGCAGTATTTT. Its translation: CASSVQAGGTDTQYF.

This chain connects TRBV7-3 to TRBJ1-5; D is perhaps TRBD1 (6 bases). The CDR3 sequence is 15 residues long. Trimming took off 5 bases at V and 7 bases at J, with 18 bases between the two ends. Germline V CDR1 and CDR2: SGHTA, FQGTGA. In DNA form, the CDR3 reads TGTGCCAGCAGCCGTATACAGGGACGGAAGCAGCCCCAGCATTTT. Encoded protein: CASSRIQGRKQPQHF.

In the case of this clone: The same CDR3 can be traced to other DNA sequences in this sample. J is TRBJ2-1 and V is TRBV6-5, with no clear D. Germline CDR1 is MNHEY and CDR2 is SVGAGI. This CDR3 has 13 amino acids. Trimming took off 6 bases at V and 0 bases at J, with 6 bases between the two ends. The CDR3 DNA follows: TGTGCCAGCAGCCGTACCTCCTACAATGAGCAGTTCTTC. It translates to CASSRTSYNEQFF.

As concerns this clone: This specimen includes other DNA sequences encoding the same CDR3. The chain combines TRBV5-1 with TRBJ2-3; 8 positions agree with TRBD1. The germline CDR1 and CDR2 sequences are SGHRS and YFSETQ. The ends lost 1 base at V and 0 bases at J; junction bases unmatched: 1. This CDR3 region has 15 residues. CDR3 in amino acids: CASSLTGGSTDTQYF. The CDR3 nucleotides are TGCGCCAGCAGCTTGACAGGGGGGAGCACAGATACGCAGTATTTT.

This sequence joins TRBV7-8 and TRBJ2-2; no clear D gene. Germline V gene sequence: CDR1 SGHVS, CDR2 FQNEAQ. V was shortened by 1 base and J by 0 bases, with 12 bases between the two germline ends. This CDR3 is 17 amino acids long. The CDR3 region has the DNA TGTGCCAGCAGCTTAGTCGCCGGAAATGCGAACACCGGGGAGCTGTTTTTT. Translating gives CASSLVAGNANTGELFF.

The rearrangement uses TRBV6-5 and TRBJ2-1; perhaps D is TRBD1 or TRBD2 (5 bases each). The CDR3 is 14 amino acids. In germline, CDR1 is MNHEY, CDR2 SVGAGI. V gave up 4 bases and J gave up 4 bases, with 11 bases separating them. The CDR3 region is CASSLGEAYNEQFF. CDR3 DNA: TGTGCCAGCAGTTTGGGGGAAGCATACAATGAGCAGTTCTTC.